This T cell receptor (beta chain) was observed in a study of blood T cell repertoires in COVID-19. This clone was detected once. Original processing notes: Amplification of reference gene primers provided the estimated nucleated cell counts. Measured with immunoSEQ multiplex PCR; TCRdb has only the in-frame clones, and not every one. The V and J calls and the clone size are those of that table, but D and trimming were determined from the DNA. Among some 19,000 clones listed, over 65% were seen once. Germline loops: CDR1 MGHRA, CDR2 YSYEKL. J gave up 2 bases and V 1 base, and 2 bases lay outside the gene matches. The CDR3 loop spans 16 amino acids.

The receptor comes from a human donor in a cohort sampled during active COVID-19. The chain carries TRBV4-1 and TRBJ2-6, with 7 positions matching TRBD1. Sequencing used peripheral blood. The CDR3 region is CASSQADRAGANVLTF. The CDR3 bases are TGCGCCAGCAGCCAAGCCGACAGGGCTGGGGCCAACGTCCTGACTTTC.